The 30 T cell receptor beta chains reported below all come from one sample, sequenced in a study of cytomegalovirus exposure and HLA in healthy donors. The PCR had 60 Vbeta and 13 Jbeta primers. The protocol was immunoSEQ multiplex PCR, while the TCRdb copy is restricted to in-frame clones and leaves out a portion. The sample has some 110,000 clones, about three quarters seen once. The sequencing sample was made of PBMCs. The receptor source for this set is a male donor in good health and CMV-seronegative.

This sequence joins TRBV27 and TRBJ2-7; 8 positions match TRBD1. The germline V gene has CDR1 MNHEY and CDR2 SMNVEV (reference sequence). V gave up 2 bases and J gave up 7 bases; unmatched junction bases: 7. The CDR3 contains 14 residues. The CDR3 is CASSLGQGAWEQYF. The CDR3 DNA reads TGTGCCAGCAGTTTAGGCCAGGGGGCTTGGGAGCAGTACTTC.

This rearrangement joins TRBV4-2 to TRBJ2-1, with D maybe TRBD1 (5 bases). In germline, CDR1 is LGHNA, CDR2 YNFKEQ. V lost 0 bases and J lost 8, with 17 bases in between. The CDR3 sequence is 16 residues long. The CDR3 coding sequence is TGTGCCAGCAGCCAAGATTGGTTAGGGGTCCAGGATGAGCAGTTCTTC. Its protein is CASSQDWLGVQDEQFF.

V gene TRBV27 combines with J gene TRBJ2-5; D gene uncertain. Germline CDR1 is MNHEY and CDR2 is SMNVEV (reference sequence). The CDR3 is 14 residues long. V was trimmed by 2 bases and J by 2 bases, leaving 9 bases between them. The CDR3: CASSLPPKQETQYF. CDR3 sequence (DNA): TGTGCCAGCAGTTTACCCCCAAAACAAGAGACCCAGTACTTC.

This rearrangement joins TRBV28 to TRBJ1-2, with D possibly being TRBD1 (6 bases). Germline V lookup: CDR1 MDHEN, CDR2 SYDVKM. Trimming stripped 3 bases from V and 5 bases from J, with 16 bases between. CDR3 length equals 15 residues. CDR3 DNA sequence: TGTGCCAGCAGTTTCATGGACCCAGGGGTGTATGGCTACACCTTC. It is translated as CASSFMDPGVYGYTF.

For the CDR3, the DNA is TGCGCCAGTGCGGGGGGCCGGTACCATGAGCAGTTCTTC. This gives the protein CASAGGRYHEQFF. This chain links TRBV5-1 with TRBJ2-1; 8 positions match TRBD2. This CDR3 contains 13 residues. Trimming took 8 bases from V and 8 from J; bases not matched to a gene: 9. In germline, CDR1 is SGHRS, CDR2 YFSETQ.

This clone was seen only a few times. The rearrangement links TRBV7-3 to TRBJ2-2, with TRBD1 matching over 8 bases. The length of the CDR3 is 12 residues. Germline-derived CDR1 and CDR2 are SGHTA and FQGTGA. V dropped 3 bases and J dropped 11; count of bases not matched to a gene: 2. The CDR3 is CASSFAGGELFF. CDR3 DNA: TGTGCCAGCAGCTTCGCAGGGGGCGAGCTGTTTTTT.

The chain has TRBV4-1 and TRBJ2-2; D might be TRBD2 (6 bases). The length of the CDR3 is 17 residues. From germline, CDR1 is MGHRA and CDR2 YSYEKL. V gave up 0 bases and J gave up 0 bases, with 11 bases separating them. The CDR3 region has the DNA TGCGCCAGCAGCCAAGATATACTAGCCTCGAACACCGGGGAGCTGTTTTTT. Protein product: CASSQDILASNTGELFF.

The chain links TRBV5-1 to TRBJ1-1; 7 bases align to TRBD1. The CDR3 contains 15 residues. The J segment lost 7 bases and the V segment lost 4 bases, leaving 13 bases of the junction unmatched. The V gene's germline CDR1 is SGHRS and CDR2 YFSETQ. The CDR3 protein is CASSPQRTGVGEAFF. The CDR3, as DNA: TGCGCCAGCAGCCCCCAGAGAACAGGGGTCGGTGAAGCTTTCTTT. The variable domain in full, completed from reference TRBV5-1 and TRBJ1-1, reads KAGVTQTPRYLIKTRGQQVTLSCSPISGHRSVSWYQQTPGQGLQFLFEYFSETQRNKGNFPGRFSGRQFSNSRSEMNVSTLELGDSALYLCASSPQRTGVGEAFFGQGTRLTVV.

The chain couples TRBV6-4 to TRBJ2-1; unclear D gene. This CDR3 has 16 residues. Germline CDR1 MRHNA, CDR2 SNTAGT. V lost 0 bases to trimming and J lost 0 bases, with 9 bases between them. This chain's CDR3 is CASSDSGQVSYNEQFF. CDR3 bases: TGTGCCAGCAGTGACTCGGGCCAGGTCTCCTACAATGAGCAGTTCTTC.

Concerning this clone: Other DNA sequences from this sample encode an identical CDR3 as well. The chain carries TRBV28 and TRBJ2-7; 8 positions agree with TRBD2. Germline CDR1 and CDR2: MDHEN and SYDVKM. Trimming took 3 bases from V and 3 from J; bases not matched to a gene: 16. The CDR3 has 18 amino acids. Here the CDR3 DNA reads TGTGCCAGCAGTTTCTTGAACGGGGGGGCTAGCGGATACTACGAGCAGTACTTC. Encoded protein: CASSFLNGGASGYYEQYF.

The chain couples TRBV27 to TRBJ1-2, with 7 positions matching TRBD1. The V gene's germline CDR1 is MNHEY and CDR2 SMNVEV (reference sequence). The CDR3 length is 13 residues. The ends lost 2 bases at V and 3 bases at J; junction bases unmatched: 0. The CDR3 here is CASSLDRDYGYTF. In DNA, the CDR3 is TGTGCCAGCAGTTTAGACAGGGACTATGGCTACACCTTC.

This chain connects TRBV19 to TRBJ2-1; tentative D call: TRBD1 (6 bases). The V end was cut by 3 bases, the J end by 6 bases, with 12 bases between. This CDR3 has 14 residues. CDR1 LNHDA and CDR2 SQIVND come from the germline V gene (reference sequence). CDR3 sequence (DNA): TGTGCCAGTAGTATCAAGTCACAGGGCAATGAGCAGTTCTTC. It encodes CASSIKSQGNEQFF.

This clone has just one count. The rearrangement joins TRBV5-4 to TRBJ1-2; no definite D call. The germline V and J ends were trimmed by 1 base and 8 bases, with 18 bases remaining between them. The length of the CDR3 is 15 residues. Germline values: CDR1 SGHNT, CDR2 YYREEE (reference sequence). The chain's CDR3 is CASSLMRGPRFGYTF. The CDR3 DNA is TGTGCCAGCAGCTTGATGCGCGGGCCTCGGTTCGGCTACACCTTC.

This clone appeared a single time. This chain connects TRBV27 to TRBJ1-5; unclear D gene. The length of the CDR3 is 13 residues. Per germline, CDR1 MNHEY and CDR2 SMNVEV (reference sequence). V gave up 2 bases and J gave up 6 bases, with 8 bases separating them. The CDR3 nucleotides are TGTGCCAGCAGTTTAAAAAGGAGTCAGCCCCAGCATTTT. It encodes CASSLKRSQPQHF.

CDR3 coding DNA: TGCGCCAGCAGCTTGGCCGGTAACAGCCAAGAGACCCAGTACTTC. Protein: CASSLAGNSQETQYF. The chain combines TRBV5-1 with TRBJ2-5; D is unclear. V lost 0 bases and J 1 base, leaving 10 bases between the germline ends. This CDR3 region has 15 residues. Germline assignment: CDR1 SGHRS and CDR2 YFSETQ.

J is TRBJ1-5 and V is TRBV7-2, with 7 nucleotides matching TRBD1. Germline trimming cut 2 bases from V and 4 bases from J; bases unmatched to any gene: 8. The CDR3 has 16 residues. The germline V gene has CDR1 SGHTA and CDR2 FQGNSA. The CDR3 reads CASSLTSTGTNQPQHF. CDR3 coding DNA: TGTGCCAGCAGCTTAACATCGACAGGGACAAATCAGCCCCAGCATTTT.

The table lists this clone with a few counts. The chain is built from TRBV7-9 and TRBJ1-1; D is unresolved. CDR3 length: 14 amino acids. Deletions cut 1 base from V and 3 bases from J, with 9 bases between. The germline V gene has CDR1 SEHNR and CDR2 FQNEAQ (reference sequence). The CDR3 region is CASSLVESYTEAFF. Here the CDR3 DNA reads TGTGCCAGCAGCTTAGTCGAGTCCTACACTGAAGCTTTCTTT.

Note on this clone: A junction boundary mismatches the germline segment, possibly from a read error. The chain recombines TRBV5-1 with TRBJ1-4; 8 bases match TRBD1. Looked up from germline, CDR1 is SGHRS and CDR2 is YFSETQ. There are 15 residues in the CDR3. The CDR3 here is CASSLTDRENGKLFF. The CDR3 DNA reads TGCGCCAGCAGCCTGACGGACAGGGAAAATGGAAAACTGTTTTTT.

J is TRBJ1-5 and V is TRBV19; D might be TRBD1 (6 bases). V was pared by 5 bases and J by 4 bases, with 15 bases between. The CDR3 spans 15 residues. Germline V gene data show CDR1 as LNHDA and CDR2 as SQIVND (reference sequence). CDR3 sequence reads: CASSLKGQGNQPQHF. The CDR3 coding sequence is TGTGCCAGTAGTCTCAAGGGGCAGGGGAATCAGCCCCAGCATTTT.

The chain recombines TRBV28 with TRBJ2-1; 14 bases agree with TRBD2. The V and J ends lost 3 bases and 1 base, in that order; junction bases with no gene match: 8. Looked up from germline, CDR1 is MDHEN and CDR2 is SYDVKM. The CDR3 sequence is 19 residues long. CDR3 amino acids: CASSFLGLAGDGSYNEQFF. The CDR3 nucleotides are TGTGCCAGCAGTTTTTTGGGACTAGCGGGAGACGGGTCCTACAATGAGCAGTTCTTC.

The chain employs TRBV27 and TRBJ2-1; TRBD2 agrees at 15 bases. CDR3 size: 20 residues. CDR1 and CDR2 (germline): MNHEY, SMNVEV (reference sequence). J lost 0 bases, V lost 5 bases, and 11 bases had no gene match. CDR3 protein: CASSPRRTSGRAVSYNEQFF. CDR3 in DNA: TGTGCCAGCAGTCCCCGCCGGACTAGCGGGAGGGCCGTCTCCTACAATGAGCAGTTCTTC.

This chain links TRBV30 with TRBJ2-2; D is unresolved. Looked up from germline, CDR1 is GTSNPN and CDR2 is SVGIG (reference sequence). V dropped 0 bases and J dropped 3 bases, with 14 bases sitting between them. CDR3 length: 16 amino acids. CDR3 nucleotides: TGTGCCTGGAGTGTACTTTTGATCCGCCACACCGGGGAGCTGTTTTTT. This codes for CAWSVLLIRHTGELFF.

V gene TRBV25-1 combines with J gene TRBJ2-3, with a weak D call TRBD1 (6 bases). There are 15 residues in the CDR3. Germline V gene lookup returns CDR1 MGHDK and CDR2 SYGVNS. V lost 4 bases and J lost 2, with 13 bases in between. The CDR3 sequence: CASSGGGRPTDTQYF. Written as DNA, the CDR3 is TGTGCCAGCAGTGGTGGGGGCAGACCCACAGATACGCAGTATTTT. Drawing the rest from reference TRBV25-1 and TRBJ2-3, the complete variable domain is EADIYQTPRYLVIGTGKKITLECSQTMGHDKMYWYQQDPGMELHLIHYSYGVNSTEKGDLSSESTVSRIRTEHFPLTLESARPSHTSQYLCASSGGGRPTDTQYFGPGTRLTVL.

The chain carries TRBV4-1 and TRBJ2-3; 9 nucleotides agree with TRBD2. This CDR3 comprises 16 residues. CDR1 is MGHRA, CDR2 YSYEKL, per germline. The ends lost 4 bases at V and 7 bases at J; junction bases unmatched: 12. The CDR3 reads CASSPTGTSLTNTQYF. CDR3 DNA sequence: TGCGCCAGCAGCCCAACCGGGACTAGCCTCACGAATACGCAGTATTTT.

The chain is built from TRBV6-1 and TRBJ2-7, with 8 bases matching TRBD1. CDR3 length: 15 residues. The V gene end was trimmed by 5 bases and the J gene end by 3 bases; junction bases not matched to a gene: 9. Germline assignment: CDR1 MNHNS and CDR2 SASEGT. The CDR3 region has the DNA TGTGCCAGCAGTACGTTATTTGGACAGGGCTACGAGCAGTACTTC. This codes for CASSTLFGQGYEQYF.

The chain carries TRBV7-9 and TRBJ2-1; 10 nucleotides line up with TRBD2. Germline V lookup: CDR1 SEHNR, CDR2 FQNEAQ (reference sequence). V lost 8 bases, J lost 6 bases, and 16 bases stayed unmatched. The CDR3 runs to 17 residues. CDR3 DNA sequence: TGTGCCAGCGGGATAGGGGCGGCTAGCGGGAGTGGCAATGAGCAGTTCTTC. The encoded protein is CASGIGAASGSGNEQFF.

The chain joins TRBV5-1 to TRBJ2-5; TRBD1 agrees at 9 bases. This CDR3 region has 13 residues. Germline V gives CDR1 SGHRS, CDR2 YFSETQ. The V gene end was trimmed by 7 bases and the J gene end by 5 bases; junction bases not matched to a gene: 6. This chain's CDR3 is CASGTGGIETQYF. Here the CDR3 DNA reads TGCGCCAGCGGAACAGGGGGCATCGAGACCCAGTACTTC.

The J gene is TRBJ2-7, the V gene TRBV23-1; 7 bases fit TRBD1. Being an ORF, TRBV23-1 has a function that is uncertain. The ends lost 3 bases at V and 5 bases at J; junction bases unmatched: 16. The CDR3 totals 17 residues. The CDR3 reads CASSQPPAQGNSHEQYF. DNA of the CDR3: TGCGCCAGCAGTCAGCCGCCGGCACAGGGGAATTCGCACGAGCAGTACTTC.

This clone appeared once. This chain uses TRBV28 with TRBJ1-3, with TRBD1 matching over 9 bases. Trimming took 3 bases from V and 4 from J; bases not matched to a gene: 1. This CDR3 region has 14 residues. Germline assignment: CDR1 MDHEN and CDR2 SYDVKM. This chain's CDR3 is CASSFTGGGNTIYF. The CDR3 DNA is TGTGCCAGCAGTTTTACAGGGGGCGGAAACACCATATATTTT.

V is TRBV19 and J is TRBJ1-5, with a tentative D call TRBD1 (5 bases). Trimming cost V 8 bases and J 1 base, with 24 bases left between them. This CDR3 is built from 18 residues. The V gene's germline CDR1 is LNHDA and CDR2 SQIVND (reference sequence). The CDR3 bases are TGTGCCAGTCGATGGGGGACCGGGGGGATGTGGAGCAATCAGCCCCAGCATTTT. It specifies CASRWGTGGMWSNQPQHF.